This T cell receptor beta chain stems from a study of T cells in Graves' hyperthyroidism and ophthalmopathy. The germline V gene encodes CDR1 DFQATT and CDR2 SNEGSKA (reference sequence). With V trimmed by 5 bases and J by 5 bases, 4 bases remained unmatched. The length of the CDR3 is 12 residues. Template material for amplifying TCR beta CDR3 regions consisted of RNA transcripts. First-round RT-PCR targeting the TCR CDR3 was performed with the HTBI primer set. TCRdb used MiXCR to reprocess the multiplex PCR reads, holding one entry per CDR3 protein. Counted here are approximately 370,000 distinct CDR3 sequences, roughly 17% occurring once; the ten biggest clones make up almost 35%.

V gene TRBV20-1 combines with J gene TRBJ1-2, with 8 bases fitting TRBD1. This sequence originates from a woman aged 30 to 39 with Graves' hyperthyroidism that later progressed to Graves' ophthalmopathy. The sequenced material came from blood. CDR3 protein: CSARTGGYGYTF. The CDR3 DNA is TGCAGTGCTCGTACAGGGGGATATGGCTACACCTTC.